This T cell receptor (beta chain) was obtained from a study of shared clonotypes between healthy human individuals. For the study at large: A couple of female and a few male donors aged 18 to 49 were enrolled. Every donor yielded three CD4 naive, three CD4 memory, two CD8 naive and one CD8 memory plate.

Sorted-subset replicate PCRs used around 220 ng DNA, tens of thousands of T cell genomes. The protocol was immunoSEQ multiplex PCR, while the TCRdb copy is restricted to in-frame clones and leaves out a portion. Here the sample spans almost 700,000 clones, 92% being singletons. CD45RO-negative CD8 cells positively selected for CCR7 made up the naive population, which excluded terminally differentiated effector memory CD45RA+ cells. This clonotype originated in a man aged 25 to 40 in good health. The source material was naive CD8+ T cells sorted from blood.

This chain's CDR3 is CASSRPDGSNQPQHF. CDR3 in DNA: TGTGCCAGCAGCCGCCCGGACGGTAGCAATCAGCCCCAGCATTTT. The rearrangement uses TRBV28 and TRBJ1-5; no firm D call. CDR1 is MDHEN and CDR2 is SYDVKM in the germline V gene. The CDR3 contains 15 residues. Trimming pared 6 bases from V and 0 bases from J, leaving 12 bases between.